This T cell receptor (beta chain) appears in the sequencing data of a study of neoadjuvant anti-PD-1 for oral cavity cancer. On the study more broadly: Patients without progression received a fourth nivolumab dose around day 43, then surgical resection on days 50-56.

The CDR3 length is 16 residues. Trimming shortened V by 0 bases and J by 0 bases, and 12 bases separated the two germline ends. CDR1 and CDR2 from the germline V gene are LNHNV and YYDKDF (reference sequence). Sequenced by immunoSEQ multiplex PCR; TCRdb stores in-frame clones only, minus some. In the table there are about 62,000 clones, around 80% of which are singletons. Material: PBMCs, obtained before nivolumab (anti-PD-1) treatment. The chain uses TRBV15 and TRBJ2-7; possibly TRBD1 for D (6 bases). This receptor was identified in a person aged 40 to 85 with oral cavity squamous cell carcinoma. CDR3 amino acids: CATSREGTRASYEQYF. The CDR3, as DNA: TGTGCCACCAGCAGAGAAGGGACAAGGGCCTCCTACGAGCAGTACTTC.